This T cell receptor beta chain was sequenced for a study of cytomegalovirus exposure and HLA in healthy donors. PCR primers comprised 60 Vbeta and 13 Jbeta primers. The repertoire was sequenced with immunoSEQ multiplex PCR; TCRdb's copy has only in-frame clones and lacks some. The sample records about 140,000 clones, roughly 76% being singletons. This clone was found a few times. The clonotype comes from a female donor in good health and CMV-seronegative. Sequenced sample: PBMCs.

In DNA form, the CDR3 reads TGTGCCAGCAGTTCCATCGGACAGGGAGGAACTGAAGCTTTCTTT. Translating gives CASSSIGQGGTEAFF. V gene TRBV6-5 combines with J gene TRBJ1-1; 8 bases align to TRBD1. Germline-derived CDR1 and CDR2 are MNHEY and SVGAGI. Trimming removed 4 bases from V and 5 bases from J; junction bases left unmatched: 9. The CDR3 totals 15 residues.